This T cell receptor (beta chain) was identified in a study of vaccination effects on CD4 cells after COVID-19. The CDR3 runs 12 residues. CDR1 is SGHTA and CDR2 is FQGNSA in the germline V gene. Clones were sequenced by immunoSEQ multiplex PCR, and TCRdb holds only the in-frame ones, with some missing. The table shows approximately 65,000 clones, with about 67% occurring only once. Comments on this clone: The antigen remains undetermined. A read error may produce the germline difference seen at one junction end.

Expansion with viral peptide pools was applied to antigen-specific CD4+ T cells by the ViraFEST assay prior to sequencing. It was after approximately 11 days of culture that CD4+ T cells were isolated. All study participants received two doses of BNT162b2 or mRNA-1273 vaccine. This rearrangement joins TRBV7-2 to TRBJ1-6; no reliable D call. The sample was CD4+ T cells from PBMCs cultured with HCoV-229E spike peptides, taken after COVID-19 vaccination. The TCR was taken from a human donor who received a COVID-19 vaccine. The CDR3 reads CASSSSNSPLHF. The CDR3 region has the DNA TGTGCCAGCAGCTCCTCTAATTCACCCCTCCACTTT.